The next 8 T cell receptor beta chains were all read from a single sample in a study of response to subunit inactivated influenza vaccine. TCRdb called the RT-PCR reads again in MiXCR, with one record for every CDR3 protein. The data contain around 190,000 distinct CDR3 sequences, nearly 9.5% of them singletons. The sample here was non-naive T cells sorted from PBMCs, taken on the day of vaccination. These receptors came from a man over 45 who received an inactivated influenza vaccine.

The genes are TRBV20-1 and TRBJ1-6; D perhaps matches TRBD1 (5 bases). Germline V gives CDR1 DFQATT, CDR2 SNEGSKA (reference sequence). Trimming removed 0 bases from V and 7 bases from J, with 10 bases in between. The CDR3 runs to 14 residues. Written as DNA, the CDR3 is TGCAGTGCTAGAGATCAGGGTTTGAATTCACCCCTCCACTTT. As protein: CSARDQGLNSPLHF.

The rearrangement joins TRBV20-1 to TRBJ2-3; 9 nucleotides agree with TRBD1. With 5 bases clipped from V and 6 bases from J, the junction kept 9 bases outside the gene matches. The CDR3 consists of 14 residues. Germline V gives CDR1 DFQATT, CDR2 SNEGSKA (reference sequence). Here the CDR3 DNA reads TGCAGTGCTTCGGGACAGGGAATCTCGGATACGCAGTATTTT. This encodes CSASGQGISDTQYF.

The chain uses TRBV20-1 and TRBJ2-1; 13 bases match TRBD2. Trimming removed 5 bases from V and 10 bases from J; junction bases left unmatched: 11. CDR1 DFQATT and CDR2 SNEGSKA come from the germline V gene (reference sequence). The CDR3 runs to 15 residues. The CDR3 loop reads CSAETGLAGNDEQFF. CDR3 DNA sequence: TGCAGTGCTGAAACGGGACTAGCGGGAAATGACGAGCAGTTCTTC.

This clonotype was observed at least ten times. The genes are TRBV28 and TRBJ2-2; TRBD1 is a possible D gene (6 bases). Germline lookup yields CDR1 MDHEN and CDR2 SYDVKM. CDR3 size: 16 residues. The V end was cut by 5 bases, the J end by 3 bases, with 16 bases between. CDR3 sequence: CASSSADRGHTGELFF. DNA of the CDR3: TGTGCCAGCAGTAGTGCGGACAGAGGCCACACCGGGGAGCTGTTTTTT. The entire variable domain, with the rest obtained from reference TRBV28 and TRBJ2-2, is as follows: DVKVTQSSRYLVKRTGEKVFLECVQDMDHENMFWYRQDPGLGLRLIYFSYDVKMKEKGDIPEGYSVSREKKERFSLILESASTNQTSMYLCASSSADRGHTGELFFGEGSRLTVL.

V gene TRBV30 combines with J gene TRBJ2-7; D perhaps matches TRBD1 (6 bases). With 5 bases removed from V and 11 bases from J, the gap between germline ends came to 19 bases. This CDR3 contains 12 residues. The germline V gene has CDR1 GTSNPN and CDR2 SVGIG (reference sequence). CDR3 residues: CAWGLQGGSEYF. The CDR3 nucleotides are TGTGCCTGGGGATTACAGGGTGGGTCGGAGTACTTC.

The V call is TRBV6-5, the J call TRBJ2-1, with 10 bases identical to TRBD2. Germline V lookup: CDR1 MNHEY, CDR2 SVGAGI. Trimming at V came to 5 bases and at J to 9 bases, leaving 10 bases not matched to a gene. The length of the CDR3 is 15 residues. The CDR3 here is CASSHPPSGSSEQFF. CDR3 coding DNA: TGTGCCAGCAGTCACCCTCCTAGCGGGAGTTCTGAGCAGTTCTTC.

V usage is TRBV20-1 and J usage is TRBJ1-3; the D gene is possibly TRBD1 (6 bases). There are 15 residues in the CDR3. The V gene lost 3 bases and the J gene lost 4 bases, with 16 bases spanning the gap. CDR1 is DFQATT, CDR2 SNEGSKA, per germline (reference sequence). CDR3 loop: CSASGFGGSGNTIYF. The CDR3 DNA follows: TGCAGTGCTAGTGGCTTCGGGGGCTCAGGAAACACCATATATTTT.

DNA for the CDR3: TGTGCCAGCAGTGAGAGAGGGATCAATTACAATGAGCAGTTCTTC. The encoded protein is CASSERGINYNEQFF. The chain uses TRBV2 and TRBJ2-1; weak D call: TRBD2 (5 bases). Trimming shortened V by 3 bases and J by 4 bases, and 13 bases separated the two germline ends. There are 15 residues in the CDR3. Germline V gives CDR1 SNHLY, CDR2 FYNNEI.